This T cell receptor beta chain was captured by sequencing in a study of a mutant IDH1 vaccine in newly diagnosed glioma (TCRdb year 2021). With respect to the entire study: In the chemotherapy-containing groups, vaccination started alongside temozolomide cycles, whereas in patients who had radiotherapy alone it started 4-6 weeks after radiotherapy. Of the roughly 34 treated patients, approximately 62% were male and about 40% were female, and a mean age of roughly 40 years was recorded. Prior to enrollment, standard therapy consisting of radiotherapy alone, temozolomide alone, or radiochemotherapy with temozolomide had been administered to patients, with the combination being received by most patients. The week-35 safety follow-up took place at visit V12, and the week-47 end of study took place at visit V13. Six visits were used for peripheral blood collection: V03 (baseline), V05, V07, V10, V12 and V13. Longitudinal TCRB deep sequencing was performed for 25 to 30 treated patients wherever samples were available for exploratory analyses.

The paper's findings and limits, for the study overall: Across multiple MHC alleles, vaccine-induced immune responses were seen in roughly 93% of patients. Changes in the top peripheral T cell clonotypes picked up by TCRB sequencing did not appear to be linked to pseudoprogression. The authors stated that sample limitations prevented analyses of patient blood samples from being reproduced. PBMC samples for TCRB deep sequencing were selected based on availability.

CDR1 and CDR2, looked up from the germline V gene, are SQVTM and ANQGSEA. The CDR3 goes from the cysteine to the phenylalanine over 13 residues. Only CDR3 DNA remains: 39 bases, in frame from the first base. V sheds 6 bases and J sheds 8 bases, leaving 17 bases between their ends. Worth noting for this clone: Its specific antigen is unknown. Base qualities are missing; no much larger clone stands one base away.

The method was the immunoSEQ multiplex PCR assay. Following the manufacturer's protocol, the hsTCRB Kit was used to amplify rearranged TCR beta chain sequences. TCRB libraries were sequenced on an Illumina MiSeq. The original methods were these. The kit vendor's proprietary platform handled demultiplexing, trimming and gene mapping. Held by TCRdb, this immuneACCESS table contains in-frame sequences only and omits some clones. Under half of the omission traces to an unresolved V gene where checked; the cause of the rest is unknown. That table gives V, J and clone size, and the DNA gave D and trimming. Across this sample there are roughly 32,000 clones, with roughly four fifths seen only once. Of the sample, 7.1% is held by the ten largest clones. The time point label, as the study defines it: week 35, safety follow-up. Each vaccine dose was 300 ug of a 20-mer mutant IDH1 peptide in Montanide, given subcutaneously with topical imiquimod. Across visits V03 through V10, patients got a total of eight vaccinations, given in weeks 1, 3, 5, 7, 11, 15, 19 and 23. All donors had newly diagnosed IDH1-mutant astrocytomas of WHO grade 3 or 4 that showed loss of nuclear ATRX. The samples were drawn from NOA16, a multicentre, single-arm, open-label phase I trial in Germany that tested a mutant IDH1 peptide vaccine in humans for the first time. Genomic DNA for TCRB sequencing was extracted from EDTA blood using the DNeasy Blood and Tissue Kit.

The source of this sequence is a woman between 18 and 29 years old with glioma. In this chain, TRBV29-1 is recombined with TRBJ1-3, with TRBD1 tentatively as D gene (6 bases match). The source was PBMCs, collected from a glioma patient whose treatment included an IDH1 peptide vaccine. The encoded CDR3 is CSVLGRGVDTIYF. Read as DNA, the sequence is TGCAGCGTCCTTGGCAGGGGTGTTGACACCATATATTTT.